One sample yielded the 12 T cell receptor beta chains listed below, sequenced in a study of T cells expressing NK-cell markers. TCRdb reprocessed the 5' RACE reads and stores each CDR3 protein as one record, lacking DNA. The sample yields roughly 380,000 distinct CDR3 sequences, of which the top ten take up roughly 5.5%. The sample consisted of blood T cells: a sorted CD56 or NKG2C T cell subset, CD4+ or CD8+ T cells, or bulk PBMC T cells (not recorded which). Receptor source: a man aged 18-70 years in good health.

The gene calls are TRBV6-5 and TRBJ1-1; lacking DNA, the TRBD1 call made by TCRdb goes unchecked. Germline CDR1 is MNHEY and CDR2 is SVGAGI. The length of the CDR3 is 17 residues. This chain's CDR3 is CASSYTGTGGARTEAFF.

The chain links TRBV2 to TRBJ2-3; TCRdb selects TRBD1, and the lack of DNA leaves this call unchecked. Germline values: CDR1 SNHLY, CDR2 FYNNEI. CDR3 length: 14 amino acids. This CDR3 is CAYALGGLGDTQYF.

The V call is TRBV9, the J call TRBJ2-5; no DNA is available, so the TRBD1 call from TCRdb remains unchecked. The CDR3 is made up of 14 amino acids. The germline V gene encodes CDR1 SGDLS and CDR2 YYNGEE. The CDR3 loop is CASSNRTGLGAQYF.

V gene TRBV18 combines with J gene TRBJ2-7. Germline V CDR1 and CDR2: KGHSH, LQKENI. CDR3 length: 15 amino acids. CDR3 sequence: CASSPPADGLYEQYF.

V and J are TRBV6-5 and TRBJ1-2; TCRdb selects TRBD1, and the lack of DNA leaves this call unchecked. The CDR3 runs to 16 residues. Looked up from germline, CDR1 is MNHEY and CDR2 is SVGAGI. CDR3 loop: CASSYGTGTSNYGYTF.

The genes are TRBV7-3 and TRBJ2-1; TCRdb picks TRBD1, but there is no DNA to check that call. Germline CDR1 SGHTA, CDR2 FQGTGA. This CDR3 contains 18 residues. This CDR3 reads CASSLTSLTGVLHNEQFF. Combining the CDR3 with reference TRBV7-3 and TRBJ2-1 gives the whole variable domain GAGVSQTPSNKVTEKGKYVELRCDPISGHTALYWYRQSLGQGPEFLIYFQGTGAADDSGLPNDRFFAVRPEGSVSTLKIQRTERGDSAVYLCASSLTSLTGVLHNEQFFGPGTRLTVL.

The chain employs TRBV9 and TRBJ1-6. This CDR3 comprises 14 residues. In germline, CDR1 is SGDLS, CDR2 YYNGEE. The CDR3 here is CASSVTQYNSPLHF.

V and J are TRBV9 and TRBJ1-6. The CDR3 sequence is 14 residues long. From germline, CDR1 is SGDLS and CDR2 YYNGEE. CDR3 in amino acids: CASSVTDSGSPLHF.

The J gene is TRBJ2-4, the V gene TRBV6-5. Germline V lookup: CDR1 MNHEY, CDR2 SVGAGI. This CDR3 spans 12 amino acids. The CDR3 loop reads CASIDAKNIQYF.

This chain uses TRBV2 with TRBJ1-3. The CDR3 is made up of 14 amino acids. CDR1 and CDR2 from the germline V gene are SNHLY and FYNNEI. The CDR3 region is CASNPPGGPNTIYF. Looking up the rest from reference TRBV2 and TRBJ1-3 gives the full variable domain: EPEVTQTPSHQVTQMGQEVILRCVPISNHLYFYWYRQILGQKVEFLVSFYNNEISEKSEIFDDQFSVERPDGSNFTLKIRSTKLEDSAMYFCASNPPGGPNTIYFGEGSWLTVV.

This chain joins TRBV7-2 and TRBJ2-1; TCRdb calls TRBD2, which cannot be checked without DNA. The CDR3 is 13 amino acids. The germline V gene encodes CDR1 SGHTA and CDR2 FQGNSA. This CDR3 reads CASRKYGDSAEFF.

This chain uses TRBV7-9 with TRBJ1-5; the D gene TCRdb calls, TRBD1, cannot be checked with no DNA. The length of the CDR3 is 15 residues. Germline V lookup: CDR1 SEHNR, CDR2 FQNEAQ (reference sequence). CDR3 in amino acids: CASSHADREAQPQHF.